This T cell receptor (beta chain) appears in the sequencing data of a study of T cell changes during pregnancy in multiple sclerosis. In germline, CDR1 is LNHDA, CDR2 SQIVND (reference sequence). The V and J ends lost 10 bases and 8 bases, in that order; junction bases with no gene match: 4. CDR3 length: 13 amino acids. The data were produced by immunoSEQ multiplex PCR, yet TCRdb's version contains in-frame clones alone and is incomplete. The table records fewer than 80,000 clones, more than 85% of them present only once. This sample comprised CD4+ T cells from peripheral blood mononuclear cells, obtained in the third trimester of pregnancy. The chain employs TRBV19 and TRBJ2-2, with TRBD2 identical over 13 bases. The clonotype comes from a female donor in good health, enrolled as a control in a pregnancy study. CDR3 residues: CATGTSGIGELFF. CDR3 coding DNA: TGTGCCACTGGGACTAGCGGGATTGGGGAGCTGTTTTTT.